The 10 T cell receptor beta chains listed next were all sequenced from one sample in a study of T cells after yellow fever vaccination. TCRdb re-derived calls from the 5' RACE reads in MiXCR, one entry per CDR3 protein. The sample lists 320,000 or so distinct CDR3 sequences, roughly 8.3% occurring once. Here the sequenced sample was PBMCs, taken 45 days after the first yellow fever vaccination. The receptors shown here come from a man aged 18 to 30 who received the YFV17D yellow fever vaccine.

This clonotype has only a few counts. This sequence joins TRBV6-5 and TRBJ2-7; D gene uncertain. The germline V gene has CDR1 MNHEY and CDR2 SVGAGI. Trimming pared 2 bases from V and 0 bases from J, leaving 11 bases between. The length of the CDR3 is 15 residues. The CDR3 protein is CASSYTRLSSYEQYF. DNA for the CDR3: TGTGCCAGCAGTTACACTCGCCTTAGCTCCTACGAGCAGTACTTC.

V and J are TRBV5-1 and TRBJ2-2; D perhaps matches TRBD1 (5 bases). CDR1 is SGHRS, CDR2 YFSETQ, per germline. V dropped 4 bases and J dropped 3 bases, with 10 bases sitting between them. CDR3 length: 14 residues. The chain's CDR3 is CASSNGQYTGELFF. The CDR3 DNA sequence: TGCGCCAGCAGCAACGGACAATACACCGGGGAGCTGTTTTTT.

This clonotype was counted a few times. This sequence joins TRBV18 and TRBJ2-7; D not resolved. Trimming stripped 6 bases from V and 6 bases from J, with 15 bases between. The CDR3 length is 13 residues. Germline-derived CDR1 and CDR2 are KGHSH and LQKENI. The DNA of the CDR3 is TGTGCCAGCTCCCTTATAGGGTGGGGCGAGCAGTACGTC. Its protein product is CASSLIGWGEQYV.

This clonotype was found a few times. V gene TRBV7-9 combines with J gene TRBJ1-2; the D is unclear. The CDR3 extends over 14 amino acids. V lost 1 base and J 4 bases, leaving 10 bases between the germline ends. CDR1 is SEHNR and CDR2 is FQNEAQ in the germline V gene (reference sequence). This CDR3 is CASSLGGGFYGYTF. As DNA, the CDR3 is TGTGCCAGCAGCTTAGGCGGTGGATTCTATGGCTACACCTTC.

The chain recombines TRBV9 with TRBJ2-7, with a tentative D call TRBD1 (6 bases). CDR1 and CDR2 (germline): SGDLS, YYNGEE. The CDR3 consists of 15 residues. The V and J ends lost 0 bases and 7 bases respectively, with 17 bases between them. As DNA, the CDR3 is TGTGCCAGCAGCGTAGTGGCTAGCAGGGGTATAGAGCAGTACTTC. It specifies CASSVVASRGIEQYF.

The gene calls are TRBV4-3 and TRBJ2-1; 9 bases agree with TRBD2. V lost 5 bases, J lost 7 bases, and 12 bases stayed unmatched. CDR1 and CDR2 (germline): LGHNA, YSLEER. This CDR3 is 16 amino acids long. In DNA form, the CDR3 reads TGCGCCAGCAGCAAGCGGGATAGCGGGGGCTGGAATGAGCAGTTCTTC. Its translation is CASSKRDSGGWNEQFF.

At least ten counts were recorded for this clonotype. The rearrangement joins TRBV7-2 to TRBJ2-3, with D tentatively TRBD1 or TRBD2 (5 bases each). The V gene lost 8 bases and the J gene lost 0 bases, with 12 bases spanning the gap. The CDR3 is 14 residues long. Germline CDR1 and CDR2: SGHTA and FQGNSA. Here the CDR3 reads CASLQGASTDTQYF. CDR3 DNA sequence: TGTGCCAGCCTCCAGGGAGCTAGCACAGATACGCAGTATTTT. Filled out from reference TRBV7-2 and TRBJ2-3, the complete variable domain reads GAGVSQSPSNKVTEKGKDVELRCDPISGHTALYWYRQSLGQGLEFLIYFQGNSAPDKSGLPSDRFSAERTGGSVSTLTIQRTQQEDSAVYLCASLQGASTDTQYFGPGTRLTVL.

This chain joins TRBV6-2 or TRBV6-3 and TRBJ2-7; D possibly uses TRBD1 or TRBD2 (5 bases each). Germline V gene sequence: CDR1 MNHEY, CDR2 SVGEGT. V gave up 4 bases and J gave up 2 bases, with 6 bases separating them. The CDR3 is made up of 12 amino acids. The CDR3 sequence is CASSWDAYEQYV. As DNA, the CDR3 is TGTGCCAGCAGTTGGGACGCCTACGAGCAGTACGTC.

This clonotype appeared a few times. The chain has TRBV21-1 and TRBJ1-2; TRBD1 is taken as the D call from the table, unchecked against the DNA. TRBV21-1 is termed a pseudogene. The CDR3 totals 13 residues. This CDR3 is CASSKQGAYGYTF. CDR3 coding DNA: TGTGCCAGCAGCAAACAGGGGGCTTATGGCTACACCTTC.

The chain uses TRBV6-1 and TRBJ2-2; weak D call: TRBD1 (7 bases). V shed 7 bases and J shed 4 bases, with 19 bases lying between them. This CDR3 region has 16 residues. CDR1 MNHNS and CDR2 SASEGT come from the germline V gene. In DNA form, the CDR3 reads TGTGCCAGCATTCGGGGGACAGCCCGTGGCACCGGGGAGCTGTTTTTT. Its protein product is CASIRGTARGTGELFF.